The 28 T cell receptor beta chains below all came from one sample that was sequenced in a study of CD8+ T cells in alopecia areata. RNA extraction and reverse transcription yielded cDNA as sequencing template. The table came from immunoSEQ multiplex PCR; TCRdb's copy has only in-frame clones and leaves some out. The sample is made up of around 100,000 clones, none counted only once. The specimen was lesional skin. Every receptor here comes from a C3H/HeJ mouse with alopecia areata. The strain's MHC type: H2-k.

Turning to this clone: Gene labels here are mouse ones. The observed sequence ends 4 residues before the CDR3 terminus, with the missing tail filled in from the germline J gene. V and J are TRBV19 and TRBJ2-1, with TRBD1 matching over 8 bases. Germline CDR1 FNHDT, CDR2 SITEND (reference sequence). The CDR3 contains 13 residues. Incomplete CDR3 DNA: TGTGCCAGCAGTTGGACAGGGCGGGCT. Protein: CASSWTGRA. In full, the CDR3 is CASSWTGRAEQFF. Full variable domain (rest looked up from reference TRBV19 and TRBJ2-1): GGIITQTPKFLIGQEGQKLTLKCQQNFNHDTMYWYRQDSGKGLRLIYYSITENDLQKGDLSEGYDASREKKSSFSLTVTSAQKNEMAVFLCASSWTGRAEQFFGPGTRLTVL.

A few counts support this clone. Gene names are mouse gene names. The read gets to within 4 residues of the CDR3 end, and the germline J gene fills in the rest. V and J are TRBV19 and TRBJ1-2; weak D call: TRBD1 (5 bases). Trimming took 4 bases from V and 3 from J, leaving 13 bases between them. The germline V gene encodes CDR1 FNHDT and CDR2 SITEND (reference sequence). CDR3 size: 14 residues. This chain's CDR3 is CASSPGGRDSDYTF. CDR3 bases read: TGTGCCAGCAGTCCGGGGGGGAGAGACTCC.

This clone was counted between two and nine times. Genes and germline come from the mouse. Coverage ceases 4 residues before the CDR3 finishes, and the germline J gene fills in the end. This chain joins TRBV13-3 and TRBJ2-5, with D maybe TRBD2 (7 bases). Per the germline V gene, CDR1 is NNHDY and CDR2 is SYVADS. Trimming left V 0 bases short and J 0 bases short, with 11 bases between. The CDR3 sequence is 16 residues long. The CDR3 spells CASSDVGGHNQDTQYF. The sequenced part of the CDR3 DNA is TGTGCCAGCAGTGATGTGGGGGGCCATAACCAAGAC.

The sample holds a few counts of this clone. Gene names are the mouse ones. The read ends 4 residues shy of where the CDR3 ends; the end is completed using the germline J gene. The rearrangement links TRBV13-3 to TRBJ2-3, with D possibly matching TRBD2 (6 bases). Germline values: CDR1 NNHDY, CDR2 SYVADS. CDR3 length: 15 amino acids. V was clipped by 3 bases and J by 0 bases, with 11 bases between them. CDR3 DNA, as far as it was read: TGTGCCAGCAGTGGGGACTTATCTAGTGCAGAA. Its protein is CASSGDLSSAE. In full, the CDR3 reads CASSGDLSSAETLYF.

This clone occurred a few times. The germline and genes are mouse ones. The missing CDR3 end, 4 residues past where the read stops, is filled in from the germline J gene. The chain has TRBV19 and TRBJ2-3; 8 nucleotides align to TRBD1. This CDR3 has 15 residues. Germline-derived CDR1 and CDR2 are FNHDT and SITEND (reference sequence). The J segment lost 2 bases and the V segment lost 4 bases, leaving 6 bases of the junction unmatched. Incomplete CDR3 DNA: TGTGCCAGCAGTGCCGGGACAGGTGATGCAGAA. Its protein is CASSAGTGDAE. In full, the CDR3 reads CASSAGTGDAETLYF.

With respect to this clone: Gene names and germline refer to mouse. The sequence runs out 4 residues before the end of the CDR3; the remainder is reconstructed from the germline J gene. The genes are TRBV13-3 and TRBJ2-5; TRBD1 aligns across 10 bases. The germline CDR1 and CDR2 sequences are NNHDY and SYVADS. V lost 1 base and J lost 1; bases outside the gene matches: 3. The CDR3 sequence is 16 residues long. CDR3 amino acids: CASSDRDRGHQDTQYF. CDR3 bases read: TGTGCCAGCAGTGATCGGGACAGGGGCCACCAAGAC.

This clone was seen only a few times. Gene names are mouse gene names. The read falls 4 residues short of the CDR3 end, and the missing part is taken from the germline J gene. The chain has TRBV13-1 and TRBJ2-2; 8 bases fit TRBD2. CDR3 length: 14 residues. V gave up 10 bases and J gave up 0 bases; unmatched junction bases: 5. CDR1 NSHNY and CDR2 SYGAGN come from the germline V gene. CDR3 bases read: TGTGCCGGAGGGACTGGAGCAAACACCGGG. Protein sequence: CAGGTGANTG. The CDR3, in full, reads CAGGTGANTGQLYF.

This clone was detected only a few times. Genes and germline are mouse. The CDR3 extends 4 residues past the end of the read, so its final part is completed from the germline J gene. J is TRBJ2-1 and V is TRBV13-3, with a weak D call TRBD2 (5 bases). Germline loops: CDR1 NNHDY, CDR2 SYVADS. The length of the CDR3 is 13 residues. Between the trimmed V and J ends, which lost 1 base and 6 bases, there was a span of 8 bases. CDR3 residues: CASSDNWSAEQFF. The DNA read from the CDR3 is TGTGCCAGCAGTGATAACTGGAGTGCT.

This clone was detected a few times. Germline and genes: mouse. Sequencing ends 4 residues short of the CDR3 end; the germline J gene provides the rest. V usage is TRBV19 and J usage is TRBJ2-7; TRBD2 aligns across 11 bases. CDR1 and CDR2 from the germline V gene are FNHDT and SITEND (reference sequence). This CDR3 comprises 15 residues. The sequenced part of the CDR3 DNA is TGTGCCAGCAGTATGACCCGGGACTGGGGGTAT. This gives the protein CASSMTRDWGY. The whole CDR3 is CASSMTRDWGYEQYF. Full variable domain (remainder filled in from reference TRBV19 and TRBJ2-7): GGIITQTPKFLIGQEGQKLTLKCQQNFNHDTMYWYRQDSGKGLRLIYYSITENDLQKGDLSEGYDASREKKSSFSLTVTSAQKNEMAVFLCASSMTRDWGYEQYFGPGTRLTVL.

This clone was observed at least ten times. Gene labels here are mouse ones. The sequence runs out 4 residues before the end of the CDR3; the remainder is reconstructed from the germline J gene. Other nucleotide sequences in the sample specify the same CDR3. The genes are TRBV13-3 and TRBJ2-1; 11 nucleotides match TRBD1. Germline CDR1 NNHDY, CDR2 SYVADS. V was clipped by 4 bases and J by 1 base; unmatched bases: 4. This CDR3 is 16 amino acids long. The CDR3 is CASSSGTGGNYAEQFF. CDR3 DNA, as far as it was read: TGTGCCAGCAGTTCCGGGACAGGGGGGAACTATGCT.

This clone was recorded many times. The germline and genes are mouse ones. The read terminates 4 residues ahead of where the CDR3 ends, so the germline J gene completes it. The chain links TRBV1 to TRBJ2-1, with 10 bases lining up with TRBD2. The CDR3 is made up of 15 amino acids. Per germline, CDR1 NSQYPW and CDR2 LRSPGD (reference sequence). CDR3 bases read: TGCACCTGCAGTGCAGATCTGGGGGGGCTGGCT. Translating gives CTCSADLGGLA. The whole CDR3 reads CTCSADLGGLAEQFF.

This clone was detected only a few times. All gene names here are mouse names. The read ends 4 residues before the CDR3 terminus; that terminus is restored from the germline J gene. The chain joins TRBV16 to TRBJ1-2, with D possibly matching TRBD1 (6 bases). This CDR3 has 14 residues. Germline V gene data show CDR1 as SGHSA and CDR2 as FRNQAP. CDR3 sequence: CASSLALGGRDYTF. The CDR3 bases that were read are TGTGCAAGCAGCTTAGCCCTGGGGGGGCGC.

Turning to this clone: Here the gene names and germline are mouse. The sequenced fragment ends 4 residues before the CDR3 boundary, so the rest is inferred from the germline J gene. The chain carries TRBV17 and TRBJ2-3, with TRBD1 as a possible D gene (5 bases). V gave up 0 bases and J gave up 0 bases, with 13 bases separating them. CDR1 and CDR2 (germline): MNHDT, YYDKIL. The CDR3 length is 17 residues. This CDR3 reads CASSRDNDRPSAETLYF. The sequenced part of the CDR3 DNA is TGTGCTAGCAGTAGAGATAACGACAGACCTAGTGCAGAA. Full variable domain (outside the CDR3, taken from reference TRBV17 and TRBJ2-3): DTTVKQNPRYKLARVGKPVNLICSQTMNHDTMYWYQKKPNQAPKLLLFYYDKILNREADTFEKFQSSRPNNSFCSLYIGSAGLEYSAMYLCASSRDNDRPSAETLYFGSGTRLTVL.

A word on this clone: The protein here is the DNA translation, as the TCRdb protein differs from it at residue 12. Gene labels here are mouse ones. The read ends 3 residues before the CDR3 terminus; that terminus is restored from the germline J gene. The V gene is TRBV13-3, the J gene TRBJ1-3; TRBD1 aligns across 10 bases. Germline V CDR1 and CDR2: NNHDY, SYVADS. This CDR3 is 15 amino acids long. Trimming cost V 4 bases and J 7 bases; bases outside gene matches: 8. The sequenced CDR3 bases are TGTGCCAGCAGTCCGGGACAGGGGTTTTGGAATACG. It specifies CASSPGQGFWNT. In full, the CDR3 is CASSPGQGFWNTLYF.

This clone has more than one count but fewer than ten. Genes and germline come from the mouse. The sequence runs out 4 residues before the end of the CDR3; the remainder is reconstructed from the germline J gene. The chain couples TRBV19 to TRBJ2-2, with a weak D call TRBD1 (6 bases). V was trimmed by 4 bases and J by 3 bases, leaving 13 bases between them. The CDR3 contains 15 residues. Germline CDR1 and CDR2: FNHDT and SITEND (reference sequence). This CDR3 is CASSGPGVDTGQLYF. The sequenced CDR3 bases are TGTGCCAGCAGTGGGCCAGGGGTGGACACCGGG.

This clone was counted a few times. Mouse gene names apply. The CDR3 extends 4 residues past the end of the read, so its final part is completed from the germline J gene. The chain combines TRBV19 with TRBJ2-2; a weak D match, TRBD2 (7 bases). Trimming pared 4 bases from V and 0 bases from J, leaving 7 bases between. The germline gives CDR1 FNHDT, CDR2 SITEND (reference sequence). This CDR3 spans 14 amino acids. CDR3 DNA (partial): TGTGCCAGCAGTGGGGGGCCAAACACCGGG. Translating it yields CASSGGPNTG. The whole CDR3 reads CASSGGPNTGQLYF.

This clone has at least ten counts. Germline and genes here are mouse. The CDR3 end lies 4 residues beyond the end of the read and is filled in from the germline J gene. The V and J genes are TRBV13-3 and TRBJ2-1, with D possibly being TRBD2 (6 bases). In germline, CDR1 is NNHDY, CDR2 SYVADS. This CDR3 comprises 14 residues. V was shortened by 2 bases and J by 6 bases, with 12 bases between the two germline ends. CDR3 sequence: CASSERIGGAEQFF. CDR3 DNA (partial): TGTGCCAGCAGTGAGAGGATTGGGGGTGCT.

Of note for this clone: The listed TCRdb protein conflicts with the DNA translation at residue 14, and the protein shown is translated directly from the DNA. Gene names and germline refer to mouse. CDR3 DNA, as far as it was read: TGTGCCAGCAGCGAAGGGACAGGGGGGTCTATGAATTCGCCC. Translated, it gives CASSEGTGGSMNSP. The complete CDR3 protein is CASSEGTGGSMNSPLYF. J is TRBJ1-6 and V is TRBV13-3; 11 bases align to TRBD1. The read terminates 3 residues ahead of where the CDR3 ends, so the germline J gene completes it. TRBJ1-6 carries the ORF label, with uncertain function. The CDR3 is 17 residues long. The V segment lost 5 bases and the J segment 7 bases; nucleotides outside the gene matches: 11. Per germline, CDR1 NNHDY and CDR2 SYVADS.

Points on this clone: The germline and genes are mouse ones. Read coverage stops 4 residues before the CDR3 terminus; the germline J gene supplies the remainder. This chain connects TRBV13-3 to TRBJ2-7, with TRBD2 identical over 10 bases. Germline CDR1 reads NNHDY; CDR2 reads SYVADS. Trimming cost V 5 bases and J 0 bases; bases outside gene matches: 8. The CDR3 has 16 amino acids. The CDR3 bases that were read are TGTGCCAGCAGCGGGGACTGGGGCAGGAGCTCCTAT. Translated, it gives CASSGDWGRSSY. The full-length CDR3 reads as CASSGDWGRSSYEQYF.

Points on this clone: Gene names denote mouse genes. The read ends 4 residues shy of where the CDR3 ends; the end is completed using the germline J gene. The chain is built from TRBV1 and TRBJ2-1; 8 bases map to TRBD1. The germline gives CDR1 NSQYPW, CDR2 LRSPGD (reference sequence). The CDR3 length is 11 residues. The covered CDR3 bases are TGCACCACACAGGGGGGAGCT. Amino acid sequence: CTTQGGA. The full CDR3 sequence reads CTTQGGAEQFF.

With respect to this clone: Gene names denote mouse genes. The part of the CDR3 DNA that was read is TGTGCTAGCAGCTTACAGGGGTAT. Amino acid sequence: CASSLQGY. The full CDR3 protein reads CASSLQGYEQYF. The genes are TRBV17 and TRBJ2-7, with 7 bases aligning to TRBD1. The CDR3 extends 4 residues past the end of the read, so its final part is completed from the germline J gene. Germline V gene sequence: CDR1 MNHDT, CDR2 YYDKIL. CDR3 size: 12 residues.

The table lists this clone with many counts. The gene names given are mouse names. The read stops 4 residues short of the end of the CDR3; the missing end is completed from the germline J gene. Additional DNA sequences in this sample encode the identical CDR3. V gene TRBV13-3 combines with J gene TRBJ2-1; D gene uncertain. The germline CDR1 and CDR2 sequences are NNHDY and SYVADS. The CDR3 is 14 amino acids. Deletions cut 1 base from V and 1 base from J, with 6 bases between. This chain's CDR3 is CASSDSSNYAEQFF. The DNA read from the CDR3 is TGTGCCAGCAGTGATTCCTCGAACTATGCT.

This clone has at least ten counts. Mouse gene names apply. Coverage ceases 4 residues before the CDR3 finishes, and the germline J gene fills in the end. In the same sample, other DNA sequences code for this CDR3. This chain connects TRBV1 to TRBJ2-2; TRBD1 matches at 10 bases. Germline V CDR1 and CDR2: NSQYPW, LRSPGD (reference sequence). The V and J ends lost 3 bases and 0 bases, in that order; junction bases with no gene match: 4. The CDR3 spans 17 residues. CDR3 protein: CTCSAPDRGANTGQLYF. The sequenced CDR3 bases are TGCACCTGCAGTGCCCCGGACAGGGGGGCAAACACCGGG.

This clone was counted between two and nine times. A mismatch at residue 13 separates the TCRdb protein from the translated DNA, so the protein presented here was translated from the DNA. Genes and germline come from the mouse. The read ends 3 residues shy of where the CDR3 ends; the end is completed using the germline J gene. The rearrangement links TRBV13-1 to TRBJ1-3, with D unclear. The CDR3 contains 16 residues. Germline CDR1 NSHNY, CDR2 SYGAGN. V was pared by 2 bases and J by 0 bases, with 12 bases between. Partial CDR3 DNA: TGTGCCAGCAGTGACGCAGACATATATTCTGGAAATACG. This encodes CASSDADIYSGNT. From start to end, the CDR3 is CASSDADIYSGNTLYF.

As for this clone: Mouse gene names and germline throughout. The read stops 4 residues short of the end of the CDR3; the missing end is completed from the germline J gene. Distinct nucleotide sequences in the sample also encode this CDR3. The V gene is TRBV13-3, the J gene TRBJ2-1, with 8 positions matching TRBD2. After removal of 5 bases from V and 0 bases from J, the junction contained 7 bases not matched to a gene. The CDR3 contains 16 residues. Per the germline V gene, CDR1 is NNHDY and CDR2 is SYVADS. The sequenced part of the CDR3 DNA is TGTGCCAGCAGCCCCACTGGGGGAGATAACTATGCT. Protein: CASSPTGGDNYA. The whole CDR3 protein reads CASSPTGGDNYAEQFF.

This clone has more than one count but fewer than ten. Genes and germline come from the mouse. Sequencing ends 4 residues short of the CDR3 end; the germline J gene provides the rest. The chain joins TRBV13-3 to TRBJ1-4; TRBD1 is a possible D gene (6 bases). The V gene lost 2 bases and the J gene lost 4 bases, with 12 bases spanning the gap. There are 15 residues in the CDR3. Germline CDR1 and CDR2: NNHDY and SYVADS. CDR3 DNA, as far as it was read: TGTGCCAGCAGTGAACCAGGACAGAACAACGAA. Its translation is CASSEPGQNNE. The entire CDR3 protein is CASSEPGQNNERLFF.

This clone was picked up a small number of times. Genes and germline are mouse. The read falls 4 residues short of the CDR3 end, and the missing part is taken from the germline J gene. The chain uses TRBV19 and TRBJ2-7; 9 bases line up with TRBD2. CDR3 size: 16 residues. Germline-derived CDR1 and CDR2 are FNHDT and SITEND (reference sequence). The CDR3 bases that were read are TGTGCCAGCACCCCATGGACTGGGGAAGCAGGGGAT. This codes for CASTPWTGEAGD. Given in full, the CDR3 is CASTPWTGEAGDEQYF. Variable domain in full (rest from reference TRBV19 and TRBJ2-7): GGIITQTPKFLIGQEGQKLTLKCQQNFNHDTMYWYRQDSGKGLRLIYYSITENDLQKGDLSEGYDASREKKSSFSLTVTSAQKNEMAVFLCASTPWTGEAGDEQYFGPGTRLTVL.

This clone appeared many times. The gene names here belong to mouse. The read falls 4 residues short of the CDR3 end, and the missing part is taken from the germline J gene. The rearrangement links TRBV13-3 to TRBJ1-2; tentative D call: TRBD1 (6 bases). V was trimmed by 1 base and J by 0 bases, leaving 10 bases between them. From germline, CDR1 is NNHDY and CDR2 SYVADS. This CDR3 has 15 residues. CDR3 residues: CASSDWGQANSDYTF. The CDR3 DNA, read in part, is TGTGCCAGCAGTGATTGGGGACAAGCAAACTCC.